This note documents a single T cell receptor (beta chain) sequence. This clonotype was recorded at least ten times. This clone's antigen is unknown. The input lacks base qualities; no much larger clone sits a single base away. Graves' hyperthyroidism was defined as stable when no progression to ophthalmopathy occurred over 18 months of follow-up. The hyperthyroidism patients were between 18 and 65 years old and newly diagnosed, with a disease duration of less than 2 months. The study excluded patients with uncontrolled infections, other autoimmune diseases, pregnancy or lactation. Diagnoses relied on clinical symptoms, serum thyroxine and TRAb, thyroid ultrasound and orbital computed tomography. PBMCs were isolated from 7.5 to 10 ml of fresh peripheral blood by Ficoll-Paque density gradient centrifugation. Trizol reagent was used to extract total RNA, and RNA quality was then checked on an Agilent 2100 Bioanalyzer.

The TCR beta CDR3 regions were amplified from RNA transcripts. The TCR CDR3 was subjected to a first round of RT-PCR using the HTBI primer set and the Qiagen OneStep RT-PCR kit. Libraries were constructed in a second round of multiplex PCR, after which size selection and purification were carried out. Libraries were sequenced paired-end with 100 bp reads on an Illumina HiSeq2000. Processing in the source paper ran as follows. SOAPnuke was used to process the raw data, removing reads that contained adapters or uncalled bases, had a mean Phred below 15, or lacked an exact match to the constant primer or identifier. COPE v1.2.5 was used to merge the high-quality paired reads, and each unique nucleotide sequence was defined as a clonotype. Clonotypes were aligned to IMGT TRBV, TRBD and TRBJ reference segments using MiTCR v1.1. The analysis included only V-J combinations with a frequency above 0.0001, which together covered around 99% of the repertoires. A TCS score was defined as the ratio of F50 (clonal expansion) to E x V (chaos), with BLOSUM62-based TCRdist applied between CDR3 peptides within each V-J. Welch's t-statistics and random forest reduced fewer than 600 V-J features to under 15, which were used in a naive Bayes classifier (R e1071). TCRdb reprocessed the public reads (quality trimming at Q25 with fastp, clone calling with MiXCR) and kept in-frame beta chains. Records with the same CDR3 protein are collapsed into one entry carrying the most frequent genes and DNA. TCRdb, not the authors, supplied the V and J calls. The sample yields under 350,000 distinct CDR3 sequences; roughly 20% were counted once. The top ten constitute approximately 54% of the sample.

The data originate from a study of T cells in Graves' hyperthyroidism and ophthalmopathy (dated by TCRdb to about 2019). Concerning the study at large: Peripheral blood samples were taken at the time of initial diagnosis, prior to any treatment. After blood sampling, hyperthyroidism patients were treated with methimazole at a starting dose of 30 mg daily, and ophthalmopathy patients were treated with high-dose intravenous methylprednisolone. In addition, the study compared T-cell repertoires in thyroid tissue and in blood from several Graves' hyperthyroidism patients. TCR V-J signatures able to tell the groups apart were searched for in a discovery cohort of some 100 patients, of whom more than 40 had Graves' ophthalmopathy and 57 had stable Graves' hyperthyroidism. TCR Vbeta CDR3 sequencing of some 140 peripheral blood samples (about 45 ophthalmopathy, about 80 hyperthyroidism and roughly 17 progressor patients) is reported in the paper. Prospective prediction of ophthalmopathy was tested in an independent validation cohort consisting of roughly 19 hyperthyroidism patients and more than 15 patients who later progressed to ophthalmopathy. For training and testing, the 100 patients in the discovery cohort were randomly divided in a 7:3 ratio. The investigation overall reported the following: Most expanded thyroid clonotypes (frequency above 0.001) were also detected in blood, a finding suggesting that blood repertoires may reflect thyroid immune responses. In validation, the model predicted progression to ophthalmopathy with 65% to 71% sensitivity and over 72% specificity, a median of 6.5 months before onset. No statistical method was used to fix the sample size in advance, and group allocation was not hidden from the investigators. Ophthalmopathy was separated from stable hyperthyroidism by a 13 V-J signature model, with 87.88% sensitivity and just over 81% specificity obtained in cross-validation and 80%/75% obtained in testing.

CDR3 length: 14 amino acids, cysteine to phenylalanine. Only the CDR3 DNA is retained, 42 bases long and in frame from the first base. CDR1 LNHDA and CDR2 SQIVND were looked up in the germline V gene (reference sequence). V drops 4 bases and J drops 0 bases, leaving 9 bases in between. The sequence is built from TRBV19 and TRBJ1-2; no D gene is confidently identified. Sequenced input: blood. The clonotype comes from a woman aged 50 to 60 with Graves' hyperthyroidism. The nucleotide sequence reads as follows: TGTGCCAGTAGTACAGAGTTACCTAACTATGGCTACACCTTC. Its amino acids are CASSTELPNYGYTF.